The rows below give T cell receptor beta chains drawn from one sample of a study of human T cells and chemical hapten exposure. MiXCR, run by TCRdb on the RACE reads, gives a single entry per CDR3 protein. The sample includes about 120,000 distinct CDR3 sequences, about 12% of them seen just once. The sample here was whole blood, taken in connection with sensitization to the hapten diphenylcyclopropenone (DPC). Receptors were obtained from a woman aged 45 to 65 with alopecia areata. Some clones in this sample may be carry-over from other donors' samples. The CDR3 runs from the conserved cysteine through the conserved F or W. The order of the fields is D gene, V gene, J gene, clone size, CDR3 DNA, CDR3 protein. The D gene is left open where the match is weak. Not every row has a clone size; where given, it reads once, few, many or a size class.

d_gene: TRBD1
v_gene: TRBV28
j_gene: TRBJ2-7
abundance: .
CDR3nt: TGTGCCAGCAGAACCTCGACAGGGGGCTACTACGAGCAGTACTTC
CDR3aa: CASRTSTGGYYEQYF

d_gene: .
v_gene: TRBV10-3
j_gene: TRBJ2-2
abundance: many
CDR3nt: TGTGCCACCACCATTACGGGGGAGCTGTTTTTT
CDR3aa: CATTITGELFF

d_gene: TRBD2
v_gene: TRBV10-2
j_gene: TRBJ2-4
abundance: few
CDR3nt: TGCGCCAGCAGTGTGATATCTAGCGGGGGGATAAACATTCAGTACTTC
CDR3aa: CASSVISSGGINIQYF

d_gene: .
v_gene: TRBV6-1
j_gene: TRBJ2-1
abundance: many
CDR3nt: TGTGCCACCTCGTCCCAGGTAACCTACAATGAGCAGTTCTTC
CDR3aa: CATSSQVTYNEQFF

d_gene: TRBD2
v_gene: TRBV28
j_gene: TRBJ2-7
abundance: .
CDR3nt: TGTGCCAGCGGGAGGGATGCCTACGAGCAGTACTTC
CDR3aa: CASGRDAYEQYF

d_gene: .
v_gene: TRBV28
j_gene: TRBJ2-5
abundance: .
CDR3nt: TGTGCCAGCAGTTCACTATACAGGGACGGGTACTTC
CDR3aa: CASSSLYRDGYF

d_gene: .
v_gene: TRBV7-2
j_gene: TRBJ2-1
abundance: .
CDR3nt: TGTGCCAGCAGCGGAGGCCCCACTGGATGGGGTGAGCAGTTCTTC
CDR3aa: CASSGGPTGWGEQFF

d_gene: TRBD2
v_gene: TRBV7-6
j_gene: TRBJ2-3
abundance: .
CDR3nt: TGTGCCAGCAGCTTTGCCCCTAGCGGGATTCAAAAGACTAGCACAGATACGCAGTATTTT
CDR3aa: CASSFAPSGIQKTSTDTQYF

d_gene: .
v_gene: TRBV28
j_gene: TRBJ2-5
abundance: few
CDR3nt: TGTGCCAGCAGTTTAAACCCGGTACTTGAAGAGACCCAGTACTTC
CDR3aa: CASSLNPVLEETQYF

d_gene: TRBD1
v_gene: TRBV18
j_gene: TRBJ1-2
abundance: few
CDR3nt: TGTGCCAGCTCACCAATTCTAGAGGGGGCTGGTTACACCTTC
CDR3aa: CASSPILEGAGYTF

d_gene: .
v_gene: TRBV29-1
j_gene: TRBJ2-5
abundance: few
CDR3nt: TGCAGCCTTGGTTGGGGAAAGACCCAGTACTTC
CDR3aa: CSLGWGKTQYF

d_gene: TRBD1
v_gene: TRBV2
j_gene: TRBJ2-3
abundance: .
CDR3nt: TGTGCCAGCACCCTGGGACAGAAAACCACAGATACGCAGTATTTT
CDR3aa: CASTLGQKTTDTQYF

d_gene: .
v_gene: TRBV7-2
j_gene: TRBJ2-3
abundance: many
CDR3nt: TGTGCCAGCAGCAAGTGGTTTGGGGCCACTAGCACAGATACGCAGTATTTT
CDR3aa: CASSKWFGATSTDTQYF

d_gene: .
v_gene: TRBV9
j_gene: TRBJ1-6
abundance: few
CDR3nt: TGTGCCAGCAGCGCCCGTAATTCACCCCTCCACTTT
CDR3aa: CASSARNSPLHF

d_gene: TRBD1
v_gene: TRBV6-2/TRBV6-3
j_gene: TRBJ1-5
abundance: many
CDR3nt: TGTGCCAGCAGTTACTCGACGACAGGGGCAGGGCCCCAGCATTTT
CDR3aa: CASSYSTTGAGPQHF

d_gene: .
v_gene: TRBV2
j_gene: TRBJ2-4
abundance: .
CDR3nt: TGTGCCACCGATGATTCCGGAAACATTCAGTACTTC
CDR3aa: CATDDSGNIQYF

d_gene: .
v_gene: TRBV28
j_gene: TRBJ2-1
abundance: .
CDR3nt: TGTGCCAGCAGCTGGACTACCTACAATGAGCAGTTCTTC
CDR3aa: CASSWTTYNEQFF

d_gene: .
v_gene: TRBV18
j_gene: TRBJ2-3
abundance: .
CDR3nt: TGTGCCAGCTCACCCATTGGTACGCAGTATTTT
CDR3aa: CASSPIGTQYF

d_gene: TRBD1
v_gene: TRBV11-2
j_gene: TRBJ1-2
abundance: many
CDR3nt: TGTGCCAGCAGCCCACCTCAGACAGGGACTAACTATGGCTACACCTTC
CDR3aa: CASSPPQTGTNYGYTF

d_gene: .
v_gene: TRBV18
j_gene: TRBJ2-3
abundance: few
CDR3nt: TGTGCCAGCTTTTTATCTACTAGCACAGATACGCAGTATTTT
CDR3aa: CASFLSTSTDTQYF

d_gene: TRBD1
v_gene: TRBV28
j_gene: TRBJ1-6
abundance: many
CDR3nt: TGTGCCAGCATGGTGGGGACAGGGCCTTCAACACCCCTCCACTTT
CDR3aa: CASMVGTGPSTPLHF

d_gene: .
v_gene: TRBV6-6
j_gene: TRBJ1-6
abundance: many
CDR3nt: TGTGCCAGCAGTTACAGACCAAATTCACCCCTCCACTTT
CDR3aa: CASSYRPNSPLHF

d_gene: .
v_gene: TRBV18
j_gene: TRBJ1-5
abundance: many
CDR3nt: TGTGCCAGCTCTCCTGGTATGCAGCCCCAGCATTTT
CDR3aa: CASSPGMQPQHF

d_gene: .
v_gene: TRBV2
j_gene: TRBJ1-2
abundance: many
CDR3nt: TGTGCCAGCTATGCTTTGGGCTACAGCGGGACACATGATGGCTACACCTTC
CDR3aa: CASYALGYSGTHDGYTF

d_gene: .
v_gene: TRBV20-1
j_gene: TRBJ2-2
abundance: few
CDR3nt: TGCAGTGCTAGGGCGGGAACAGCCTCGAACACCGGGGAGCTGTTTTTT
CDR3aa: CSARAGTASNTGELFF

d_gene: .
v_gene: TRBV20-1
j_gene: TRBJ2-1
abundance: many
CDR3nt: TGCAGTGCTAGAGACGGGGAGAGGAACTACAATGAGCAGTTCTTC
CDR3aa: CSARDGERNYNEQFF

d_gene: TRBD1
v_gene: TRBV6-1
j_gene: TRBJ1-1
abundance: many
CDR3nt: TGTGCCAGCAGTAGGGCCGGGACAGCGAACACTGAAGCTTTCTTT
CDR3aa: CASSRAGTANTEAFF

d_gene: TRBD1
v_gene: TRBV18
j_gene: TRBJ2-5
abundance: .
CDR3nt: TGTGCCAGCTCACCGACCGGGACAGGAGGCGAGACCCAGTACTTC
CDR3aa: CASSPTGTGGETQYF

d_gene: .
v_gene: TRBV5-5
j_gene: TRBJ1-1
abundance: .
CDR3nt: TGTGTCAGCAGCATAAGTGAGAACACTGAAGCTTTCTTT
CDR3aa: CVSSISENTEAFF

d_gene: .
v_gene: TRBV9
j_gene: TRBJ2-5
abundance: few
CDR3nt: TGTGCCAGCAGCGTAGGTGAAGGACGGGGAGGAGAGACCCAGTACTTC
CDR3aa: CASSVGEGRGGETQYF

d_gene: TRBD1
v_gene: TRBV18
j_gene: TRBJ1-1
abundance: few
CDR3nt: TGTGCCAGCTCACCGCGAGAGAGGACAGGGAACACTGAAGCTTTCTTT
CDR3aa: CASSPRERTGNTEAFF

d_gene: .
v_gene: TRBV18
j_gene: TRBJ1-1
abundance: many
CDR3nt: TGTGCCAGCTCACCAAGCGAAACGGTGAACACTGAAGCTTTCTTT
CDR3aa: CASSPSETVNTEAFF

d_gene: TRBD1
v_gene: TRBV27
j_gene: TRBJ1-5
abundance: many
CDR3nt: TGTGCCAGCTGTCCAGGGGGCGAGGGCAATCAGCCCCAGCATTTT
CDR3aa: CASCPGGEGNQPQHF

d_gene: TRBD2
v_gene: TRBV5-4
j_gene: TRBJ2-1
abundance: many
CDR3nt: TGTGCCAGCAGCTTGGGACTAGCGAGATACAATGAGCAGTTCTTC
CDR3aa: CASSLGLARYNEQFF

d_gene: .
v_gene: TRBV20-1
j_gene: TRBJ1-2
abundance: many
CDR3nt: TGCAGTGCTACCCCCCCCGGGGCCCTTTCTAACTATGGCTACACCTTC
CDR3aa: CSATPPGALSNYGYTF

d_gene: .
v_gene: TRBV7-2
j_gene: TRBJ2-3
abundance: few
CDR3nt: TGTGCCAGCAGCTTAGATCCTATAACAGATACGCAGTATTTT
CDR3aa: CASSLDPITDTQYF

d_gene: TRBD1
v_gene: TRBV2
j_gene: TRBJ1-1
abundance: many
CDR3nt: TGTGCCAGCAGTGTAACGACAGGGGGCGAGGTAGCTTTCTTT
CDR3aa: CASSVTTGGEVAFF

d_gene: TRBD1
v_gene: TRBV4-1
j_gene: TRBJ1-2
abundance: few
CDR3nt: TGCGCCAGCAGCCCAAGAGAACAGGGGGCAGGGTACTATGGCTACACCTTC
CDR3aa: CASSPREQGAGYYGYTF

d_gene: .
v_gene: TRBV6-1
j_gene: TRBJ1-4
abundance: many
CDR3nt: TGTGCCAGCAGTCCACAGCCCGGGTTTGACAAACTGTTTTTT
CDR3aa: CASSPQPGFDKLFF

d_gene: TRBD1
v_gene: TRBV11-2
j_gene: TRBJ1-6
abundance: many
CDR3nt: TGTGCCAGCAGCTTAGCGACAGGGTCAAATAATTCACCCCTCCACTTT
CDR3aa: CASSLATGSNNSPLHF

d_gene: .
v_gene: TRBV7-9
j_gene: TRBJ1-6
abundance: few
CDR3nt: TGTGCCAGCAGCTTGGACTCCCCTTCACCCCTCCACTTT
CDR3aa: CASSLDSPSPLHF

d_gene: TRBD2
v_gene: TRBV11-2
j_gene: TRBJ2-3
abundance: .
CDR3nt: TGTGCCAGCAGCTTACTAGCGGGGCCGGCAGATACGCAGTATTTT
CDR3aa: CASSLLAGPADTQYF

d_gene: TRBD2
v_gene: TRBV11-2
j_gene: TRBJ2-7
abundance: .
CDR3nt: TGTGCCAGCAGCTGGCCCGGGACTAGCGGGGGGTTAACCTACGAGCAGTACTTC
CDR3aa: CASSWPGTSGGLTYEQYF

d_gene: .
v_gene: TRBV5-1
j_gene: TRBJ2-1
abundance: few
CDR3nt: TGCGCCAGCAGCTTGACAACAGGATCCAATGAGCAGTTCTTC
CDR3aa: CASSLTTGSNEQFF

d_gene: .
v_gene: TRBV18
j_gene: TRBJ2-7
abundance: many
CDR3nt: TGTGCCAGCTCACCCGCGACCCAGGGGACTTACGAGCAGTACTTC
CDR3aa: CASSPATQGTYEQYF

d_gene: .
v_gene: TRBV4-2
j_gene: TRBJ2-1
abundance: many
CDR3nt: TGTGCCAGCAGCCAAGATCTCCAGGGTAGTACGAATGAGCAGTTCTTC
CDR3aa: CASSQDLQGSTNEQFF

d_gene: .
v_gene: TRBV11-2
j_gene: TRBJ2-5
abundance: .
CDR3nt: TGTGCCAGCAGCTTAGGCCAGGGGATTGGGGAGACCCAGTACTTC
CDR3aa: CASSLGQGIGETQYF

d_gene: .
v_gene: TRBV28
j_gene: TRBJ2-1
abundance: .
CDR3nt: TGTGCCAGCCTAAACCCCCCAGACTGGTTAGGTGAGCAGTTCTTC
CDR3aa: CASLNPPDWLGEQFF

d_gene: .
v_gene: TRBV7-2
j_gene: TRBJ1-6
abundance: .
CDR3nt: TGTGCCAGCAGCTTAGAATTTGCGGGGGGAGATTCACCCCTCCACTTT
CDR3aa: CASSLEFAGGDSPLHF

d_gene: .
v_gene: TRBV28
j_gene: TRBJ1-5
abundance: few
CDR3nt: TGTGCCAGCAGTTTCGCAGGCAGCAATCAGCCCCAGCATTTT
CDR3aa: CASSFAGSNQPQHF

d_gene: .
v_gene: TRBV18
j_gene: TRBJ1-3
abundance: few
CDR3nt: TGTGCCAGCTCACCACGGAGGGACGCTGGAAACACCATATATTTT
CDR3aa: CASSPRRDAGNTIYF

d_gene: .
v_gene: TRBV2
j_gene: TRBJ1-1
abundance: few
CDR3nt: TGTGTCGACAGAACAGGGCCGTGGTCTGAAGCTTTCTTT
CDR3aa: CVDRTGPWSEAFF

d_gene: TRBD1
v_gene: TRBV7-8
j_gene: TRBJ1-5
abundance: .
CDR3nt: TGTGCCAGCAGCTTGGACAGGGCCCTTCAGCCCCAGCATTTT
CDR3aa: CASSLDRALQPQHF

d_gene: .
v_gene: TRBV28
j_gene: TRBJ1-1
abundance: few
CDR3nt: TGTGCCAGCAGTCTGCTCAGTGTGAGGACTGAAGCTTTCTTT
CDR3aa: CASSLLSVRTEAFF

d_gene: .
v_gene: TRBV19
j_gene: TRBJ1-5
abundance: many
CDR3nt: TGTGCCAGTATATCGGCAATCGGGGGCAATCAGCCCCAGCATTTT
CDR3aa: CASISAIGGNQPQHF